This T cell receptor (beta chain) was recorded in a study of CD8 T cells in ankylosing spondylitis (TCRdb year 2017). Some background on the complete study: The study set out to find disease-linked TCR variants by profiling T cell receptor beta repertoires in ankylosing spondylitis patients and healthy donors. Samples of peripheral blood were taken, and for ankylosing spondylitis patients, synovial fluid was collected as well. The full study cohort comprised approximately 23 ankylosing spondylitis patients and over 95 healthy donors.

The CDR3 sequence holds 15 residues, the cysteine and phenylalanine included. Kept here is only the CDR3 DNA, which spans 45 bases and is read in frame from base 1. Trimming costs V 5 bases and J 7 bases, and their ends lie 18 bases apart. From the germline V gene, CDR1 is SGHVS and CDR2 is FNYEAQ. Sequencing took place on an Illumina HiSeq 2500. Quantitative 5'-RACE with molecular barcodes was the method used to prepare the TCR beta libraries. The study's own analysis went as follows. A new computational method, built on a probabilistic model of VDJ rearrangement, was used to identify disease-linked TCR variants. TCRdb passed the public sequencing reads through fastp at Q25 and MiXCR, retaining productive beta sequences. Rows are unified per CDR3 protein, each entry keeping the most common DNA and genes. The V and J calls shown here were made by TCRdb, not taken from the authors' results. Across this sample there are some 840,000 distinct CDR3 sequences, with 10% to 15% seen only once. The biggest ten clones account for about 0.49% of the sample.

A word on this clonotype: The antigen it binds to is not known. No base quality information exists; no much larger clone differs at one position.

The full study reports these points: The disease-linked clones were reported as significantly enriched in matched synovial fluid samples from ankylosing spondylitis patients. In peripheral blood, the disease-linked clones were found at relatively low frequencies and had a CD8+ phenotype. A TCR beta motif made up of about eight highly homologous amino acid variants appeared to be characteristic of blood from ankylosing spondylitis patients. Some TCR beta motif variants had previously been reported in synovial fluid and blood of reactive arthritis patients, which suggested common disease-initiation mechanisms.

The specimen sequenced was blood, either unsorted or a sorted T cell fraction (not recorded which). Recombination connected TRBV7-6 to TRBJ1-5, with no reliable assignment of the D segment. The sequence came from a male donor with ankylosing spondylitis. The nucleotide sequence reads as follows: TGTGCCAGCAGCCTAACCGGGAGGGCTGGACAGCCCCAGCATTTT. Translated, it reads CASSLTGRAGQPQHF. Extended through the reference TRBV7-6 and TRBJ1-5 proteins, this CDR3 yields the full variable domain: GAGVSQSPRYKVTKRGQDVALRCDPISGHVSLYWYRQALGQGPEFLTYFNYEAQQDKSGLPNDRFSAERPEGSISTLTIQRTEQRDSAMYRCASSLTGRAGQPQHFGDGTRLSIL.